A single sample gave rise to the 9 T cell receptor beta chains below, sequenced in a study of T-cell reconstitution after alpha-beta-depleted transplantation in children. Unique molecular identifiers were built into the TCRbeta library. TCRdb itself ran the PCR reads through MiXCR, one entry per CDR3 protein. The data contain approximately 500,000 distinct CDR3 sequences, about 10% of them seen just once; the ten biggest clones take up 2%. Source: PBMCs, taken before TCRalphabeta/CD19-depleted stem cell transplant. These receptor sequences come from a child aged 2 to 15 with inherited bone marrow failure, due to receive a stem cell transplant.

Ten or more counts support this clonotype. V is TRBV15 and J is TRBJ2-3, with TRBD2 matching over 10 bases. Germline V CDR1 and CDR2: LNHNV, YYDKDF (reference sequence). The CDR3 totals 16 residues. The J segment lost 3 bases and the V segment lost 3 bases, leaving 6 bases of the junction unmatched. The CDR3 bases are TGTGCCACCAGCAGCGATAGCGGGGGGATTACAGATACGCAGTATTTT. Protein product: CATSSDSGGITDTQYF.

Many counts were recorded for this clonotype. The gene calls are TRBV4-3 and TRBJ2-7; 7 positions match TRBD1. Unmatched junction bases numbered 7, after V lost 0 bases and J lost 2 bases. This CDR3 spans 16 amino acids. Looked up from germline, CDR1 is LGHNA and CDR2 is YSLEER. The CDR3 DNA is TGCGCCAGCAGCCAAGATCGAACAGGGGCAGCCTACGAGCAGTACTTC. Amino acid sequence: CASSQDRTGAAYEQYF.

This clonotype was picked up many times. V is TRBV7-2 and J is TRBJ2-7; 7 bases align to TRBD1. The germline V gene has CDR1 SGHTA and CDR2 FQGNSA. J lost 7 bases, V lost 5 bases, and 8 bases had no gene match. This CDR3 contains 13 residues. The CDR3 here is CASSRDSLWEQYF. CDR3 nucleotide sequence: TGTGCCAGCAGCCGGGACAGCCTTTGGGAGCAGTACTTC.

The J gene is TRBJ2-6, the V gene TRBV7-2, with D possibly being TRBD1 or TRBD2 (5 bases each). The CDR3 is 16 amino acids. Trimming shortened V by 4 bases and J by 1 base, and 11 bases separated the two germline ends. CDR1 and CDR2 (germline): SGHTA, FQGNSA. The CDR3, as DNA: TGTGCCAGCAGCTACCGTGGGGGATCTGGGGCCAACGTCCTGACTTTC. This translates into CASSYRGGSGANVLTF.

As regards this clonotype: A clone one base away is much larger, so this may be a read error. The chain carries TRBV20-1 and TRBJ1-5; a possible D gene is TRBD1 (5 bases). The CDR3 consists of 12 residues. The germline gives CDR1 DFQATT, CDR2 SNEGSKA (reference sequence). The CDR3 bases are TGCCGTGCACGGGACCCAAATCAGCCCCAGCATTTT. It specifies CRARDPNQPQHF.

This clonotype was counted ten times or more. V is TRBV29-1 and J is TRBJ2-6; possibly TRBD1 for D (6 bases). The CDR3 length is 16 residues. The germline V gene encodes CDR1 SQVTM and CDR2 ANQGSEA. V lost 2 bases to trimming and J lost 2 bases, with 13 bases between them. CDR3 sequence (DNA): TGCAGCGTTGAACCGACAGGTGGGGCTGGGGCCAACGTCCTGACTTTC. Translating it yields CSVEPTGGAGANVLTF.

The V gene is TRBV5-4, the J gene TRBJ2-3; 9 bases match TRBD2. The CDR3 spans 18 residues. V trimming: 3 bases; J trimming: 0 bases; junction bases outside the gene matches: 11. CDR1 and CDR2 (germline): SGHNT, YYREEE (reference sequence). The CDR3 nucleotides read TGTGCCAGCAGCTGGGGGCGACTAGCGGATACTAGCACAGATACGCAGTATTTT. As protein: CASSWGRLADTSTDTQYF.

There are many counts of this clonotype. The CDR3 DNA follows: TGTGCCAGCAGCCCGTCGACAGGCGGGGAGCTGTTTTTT. Protein: CASSPSTGGELFF. The V and J genes are TRBV3-1 and TRBJ2-2, with D possibly TRBD1 on 6 matching bases. The CDR3 has 13 residues. The V and J ends lost 4 bases and 7 bases respectively, with 10 bases between them. Germline V gives CDR1 LGHDT, CDR2 YNNKEL (reference sequence).

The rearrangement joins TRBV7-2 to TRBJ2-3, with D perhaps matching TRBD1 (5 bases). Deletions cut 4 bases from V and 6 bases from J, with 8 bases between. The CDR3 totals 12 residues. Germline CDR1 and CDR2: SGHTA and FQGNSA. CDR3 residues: CASSWTTDTQYF. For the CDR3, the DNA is TGTGCCAGCAGCTGGACAACGGATACGCAGTATTTT.